The rows below give T cell receptor beta chains drawn from one sample of a study of radiation and T cells in renal cell carcinoma. Sequencing was performed with immunoSEQ multiplex PCR; in TCRdb, only in-frame clones are kept and a portion is missing. The data hold roughly 150,000 clones, with around 90% observed a single time. The material sequenced was blood, taken from a patient whose treatment included radiotherapy and nephrectomy. The receptors were gathered from a woman between 50 and 59 years old with renal cell carcinoma. The CDR3 runs from the conserved cysteine through the conserved F or W. The order of the fields is clone size, J gene, D gene, CDR3 length, V gene, CDR3 protein, CDR3 DNA. The D gene is left open where the match is weak. Clone size is shown for a subset of rows, as once, few, many or a class of expanded clone.

.	TRBJ1-2	.	17	TRBV4-1	CASSQVGGNPSLYGYTF	TGCGCCAGCAGCCAAGTCGGAGGGAATCCCTCCCTCTATGGCTACACCTTC
.	TRBJ1-6	TRBD1	16	TRBV18	CASSPAGTGVNSPLHF	TGTGCCAGCTCACCGGCCGGGACAGGGGTTAATTCACCCCTCCACTTT
.	TRBJ2-2	TRBD1	14	TRBV9	CASSPGTDTGELFF	TGTGCCAGCAGCCCCGGGACAGACACCGGGGAGCTGTTTTTT
.	TRBJ1-4	.	19	TRBV4-1	CASSSPLVRGRGYNEKLFF	TGCGCCAGCAGCTCCCCTTTGGTTAGGGGACGGGGTTATAATGAAAAACTGTTTTTT
.	TRBJ2-2	.	14	TRBV5-6	CASSLLGYGGELFF	TGTGCCAGCAGCTTGTTAGGGTACGGCGGGGAGCTGTTTTTT
.	TRBJ1-4	.	15	TRBV5-1	CASSLNVATNEKLFF	TGCGCCAGCAGCTTGAATGTGGCAACTAATGAAAAACTGTTTTTT
.	TRBJ2-5	.	13	TRBV7-9	CASSLSLKGTQYF	TGTGCCAGCAGCTTAAGCCTTAAGGGGACCCAGTACTTC
few	TRBJ2-4	TRBD2	14	TRBV7-6	CASSLSSGGNIQYF	TGTGCCAGCAGCTTATCTAGCGGGGGTAACATTCAGTACTTC
.	TRBJ1-2	.	11	TRBV20-1	CSAGASYGYTF	TGCAGTGCTGGGGCATCCTATGGCTACACCTTC
.	TRBJ2-7	.	17	TRBV2	CASSEALGGAISYEQYF	TGTGCCAGCAGTGAAGCGCTTGGCGGGGCAATCTCCTACGAGCAGTACTTC
.	TRBJ2-7	.	11	TRBV6-5	CASKDLDRQTF	TGTGCCAGTAAGGATCTAGACAGGCAGACCTTC
.	TRBJ1-6	.	14	TRBV18	CASSPRGGNSPLHF	TGTGCCAGCTCACCGAGAGGGGGGAATTCACCCCTCCACTTT
.	TRBJ1-3	.	15	TRBV7-2	CASSFAGASGNTIYF	TGTGCCAGCAGCTTTGCAGGGGCCTCTGGAAACACCATATATTTT
.	TRBJ2-3	.	12	TRBV9	CASSENGDTQYF	TGTGCCAGCAGCGAGAACGGGGATACGCAGTATTTT
few	TRBJ1-1	.	12	TRBV6-5	CASSLRGTEAFF	TGTGCCAGCAGTCTCCGGGGCACTGAAGCTTTCTTT
.	TRBJ2-5	TRBD2	16	TRBV7-2	CASSLGLAGGQETQYF	TGTGCCAGCAGCCTTGGACTAGCGGGGGGGCAAGAGACCCAGTACTTC
.	TRBJ1-2	.	14	TRBV7-2	CASSPGVTGGGYTF	TGTGCCAGCAGCCCAGGGGTGACCGGAGGGGGCTACACCTTC
few	TRBJ1-6	.	15	TRBV9	CASSVGGTDNSPLHF	TGTGCCAGCAGCGTGGGCGGAACTGATAATTCACCCCTCCACTTT
.	TRBJ2-3	.	15	TRBV5-4	CASSLGGASTDTQYF	TGTGCCAGCAGCTTGGGCGGAGCTAGCACAGATACGCAGTATTTT
.	TRBJ2-2	.	18	TRBV4-2	CASSHQKPGTRNTGELFF	TGTGCCAGCAGCCATCAGAAGCCCGGGACTCGGAACACCGGGGAGCTGTTTTTT
.	TRBJ1-5	.	13	TRBV6-1	CASEGTLNQPQHF	TGTGCCTCTGAGGGGACACTCAATCAGCCCCAGCATTTT
.	TRBJ1-2	TRBD1	15	TRBV12-5	CASGSPNRGDYGYTF	TGTGCTAGTGGTTCTCCCAACAGGGGCGACTATGGCTACACCTTC
.	TRBJ2-1	TRBD2	15	TRBV5-1	CASRSSGGTTNEQFF	TGCGCCAGCAGATCGAGCGGGGGGACAACCAATGAGCAGTTCTTC
.	TRBJ1-2	.	13	TRBV4-1	CASSPLIYYGYTF	TGCGCCAGCAGCCCATTGATCTACTATGGCTACACCTTC
.	TRBJ1-3	.	15	TRBV2	CASSEGQFSGNTIYF	TGTGCCAGCAGTGAAGGACAGTTCTCTGGAAACACCATATATTTT
.	TRBJ2-2	.	13	TRBV5-5	CASSLGATGELFF	TGTGCCAGCAGCTTGGGCGCAACCGGGGAGCTGTTTTTT
.	TRBJ2-3	.	13	TRBV6-1	CASVMRETDTQYF	TGTGCCAGCGTCATGAGAGAGACAGATACGCAGTATTTT
few	TRBJ1-4	TRBD1	13	TRBV6-5	CASSTTGNEKLFF	TGTGCCAGCAGCACGACAGGGAATGAAAAACTGTTTTTT
.	TRBJ2-1	.	15	TRBV5-1	CASSFRLGSYNEQFF	TGCGCCAGCAGCTTTAGACTAGGCTCCTACAATGAGCAGTTCTTC
.	TRBJ2-2	.	15	TRBV7-2	CASSLVGGQTGELFF	TGTGCCAGCAGCTTGGTAGGGGGACAAACCGGGGAGCTGTTTTTT
.	TRBJ1-6	TRBD1	15	TRBV9	CASSGGGDSHSPLHF	TGTGCCAGCAGCGGAGGGGGGGACAGTCACTCACCCCTCCACTTT
.	TRBJ2-7	TRBD1	15	TRBV6-1	CASSRGQGPAYEQYF	TGTGCCAGCAGCCGAGGACAGGGTCCGGCCTACGAGCAGTACTTC
.	TRBJ1-2	.	14	TRBV2	CAIRYSGAGYGYTF	TGTGCCATCCGTTATTCGGGGGCGGGCTATGGCTACACCTTC
.	TRBJ2-7	TRBD1	14	TRBV6-5	CASSLDRVPYEQYF	TGTGCCAGCAGCTTGGACAGGGTACCCTACGAGCAGTACTTC
.	TRBJ2-5	TRBD1	14	TRBV5-4	CASSSRTGEETQYF	TGTGCCAGCAGCTCGAGGACAGGGGAAGAGACCCAGTACTTC
few	TRBJ2-1	TRBD2	16	TRBV7-9	CASSLAGGNTYNEQFF	TGTGCCAGCAGCTTAGCGGGGGGGAACACCTACAATGAGCAGTTCTTC
.	TRBJ2-2	.	12	TRBV6-6	CAGTDPTGELFF	TGTGCCGGCACCGACCCCACCGGGGAGCTGTTTTTT
.	TRBJ2-7	.	14	TRBV4-2	CASSQGPGTDEQYF	TGTGCCAGCAGCCAAGGTCCGGGAACCGACGAGCAGTACTTC
.	TRBJ1-3	.	15	TRBV7-2	CASSLAGTSSGTIYF	TGTGCCAGCAGCTTAGCCGGGACATCCAGCGGAACCATATATTTT
.	TRBJ2-5	.	15	TRBV5-6	CASSRKRGVGETQYF	TGTGCCAGCAGCCGAAAGAGGGGGGTTGGAGAGACCCAGTACTTC
.	TRBJ1-3	.	15	TRBV19	CASSIAQNGGNTIYF	TGTGCCAGTAGTATAGCCCAGAACGGAGGAAACACCATATATTTT
.	TRBJ1-5	.	13	TRBV23-1	CASSRAGNQPQHF	TGCGCCAGCAGTCGGGCAGGGAATCAGCCCCAGCATTTT
.	TRBJ1-1	.	12	TRBV7-9	CASSSGRTEAFF	TGTGCCAGCAGCTCGGGGAGGACTGAAGCTTTCTTT
.	TRBJ1-6	.	14	TRBV11-2	CASSLSGYNSPLHF	TGTGCCAGCAGCCTGAGCGGCTATAATTCACCCCTCCACTTT
.	TRBJ1-4	.	14	TRBV6-1	CASSEGQRNEKLFF	TGTGCCAGCAGTGAAGGCCAGAGGAATGAAAAACTGTTTTTT
.	TRBJ1-6	.	14	TRBV9	CASSVLLSNSPLHF	TGTGCCAGCAGCGTTTTGCTCTCTAATTCACCCCTCCACTTT
.	TRBJ1-5	.	14	TRBV30	CAWSGGHNNQPQHF	TGTGCCTGGAGTGGAGGACACAACAATCAGCCCCAGCATTTT
.	TRBJ1-2	TRBD1	13	TRBV5-1	CASSSTGWDGYTF	TGCGCCAGCAGCTCGACAGGGTGGGATGGCTACACCTTC
.	TRBJ2-5	TRBD2	18	TRBV7-8	CASSLEGLAGGPQETQYF	TGTGCCAGCAGCTTAGAGGGACTAGCGGGGGGGCCTCAAGAGACCCAGTACTTC
.	TRBJ1-5	TRBD1	15	TRBV9	CASSAGGDSVQPQHF	TGTGCCAGCAGCGCTGGGGGGGACAGCGTCCAGCCCCAGCATTTT
.	TRBJ1-6	.	17	TRBV7-9	CASSRAGTSSYNSPLHF	TGTGCCAGCAGCCGAGCCGGGACGAGCTCCTATAATTCACCCCTCCACTTT
.	TRBJ2-7	.	16	TRBV29-1	CSVAPYGTSKDYEQYF	TGCAGCGTTGCGCCTTACGGGACATCCAAGGACTACGAGCAGTACTTC
once	TRBJ2-6	.	14	TRBV11-2	CASSLVQGYNVLTF	TGTGCCAGCAGCTTAGTCCAGGGGTACAACGTCCTGACTTTC
.	TRBJ2-3	TRBD1	16	TRBV9	CASSPRTGRTTDTQYF	TGTGCCAGCAGCCCCCGGACAGGGAGAACCACAGATACGCAGTATTTT
.	TRBJ1-6	.	17	TRBV7-8	CASSLESRPSYNSPLHF	TGTGCCAGCAGCTTAGAGAGTAGACCGAGTTATAATTCACCCCTCCACTTT
.	TRBJ1-2	TRBD1	13	TRBV6-1	CASTNRGVDGYTF	TGTGCCAGCACCAACAGGGGCGTTGATGGCTACACCTTC
.	TRBJ2-7	.	12	TRBV11-1	CASSPSFYEQYF	TGTGCCAGCAGCCCCTCCTTTTACGAGCAGTACTTC
.	TRBJ1-2	.	14	TRBV4-3	CASSPRSGGDGYTF	TGCGCCAGCAGCCCAAGGTCGGGGGGCGATGGCTACACCTTC
.	TRBJ1-2	.	11	TRBV6-1	CASVGNYGYTF	TGTGCCAGCGTGGGGAACTATGGCTACACCTTC